These 13 T cell receptor beta chains were sequenced from one sample in a study of beta chain features in type 1 diabetes. The study reverse transcribed the entire isolated RNA, so it sequenced expressed TCRB transcripts. Some clones are missing from TCRdb's copy, which holds only in-frame ones; the method was immunoSEQ multiplex PCR. The sample lists fewer than 25,000 clones, more than 60% occurring once. Sequencing was done on a sample of Tregs from blood. These receptors were collected from a woman in her 40s in good health.

DNA for the CDR3: TGCGCCAGCAGTCAAGACATCCCACTAGCGGGGGGCTCCGACTGCACAGATACGCAGTATTTT. This gives the protein CASSQDIPLAGGSDCTDTQYF. V is TRBV23-1 and J is TRBJ2-3; 12 nucleotides agree with TRBD2. TRBV23-1 is recorded as an ORF, its role being uncertain. The trim removed 2 bases at V and 1 base at J, leaving 16 bases unmatched. This CDR3 spans 21 amino acids.

The chain carries TRBV6-1 and TRBJ1-2; D possibly corresponds to TRBD1 (6 bases). Per germline, CDR1 MNHNS and CDR2 SASEGT. V lost 7 bases and J 6 bases, leaving 15 bases between the germline ends. This CDR3 contains 13 residues. CDR3 bases: TGTGCCAGCATCAACAGGGTTTGGGATGGCTACACCTTC. Its protein product is CASINRVWDGYTF.

V is TRBV4-1 and J is TRBJ2-5; 11 positions agree with TRBD2. Germline V gives CDR1 MGHRA, CDR2 YSYEKL. This CDR3 is built from 17 residues. V was clipped by 1 base and J by 2 bases; unmatched bases: 6. The CDR3 DNA reads TGCGCCAGCAGCCAAGGAGGGACTAGCGGACTTCAAGAGACCCAGTACTTC. Its protein is CASSQGGTSGLQETQYF.

The chain uses TRBV11-2 and TRBJ1-2; D is uncertain. CDR1 SGHAT and CDR2 FQNNGV come from the germline V gene. The CDR3 totals 12 residues. V lost 5 bases to trimming and J lost 4 bases, with 8 bases between them. The CDR3 DNA sequence: TGTGCCAGCAGCCCGGGGTTCTATGGCTACACCTTC. Amino acid sequence: CASSPGFYGYTF.

The V call is TRBV18, the J call TRBJ2-1, with D possibly being TRBD2 (5 bases). The CDR3 covers 16 residues. Germline-derived CDR1 and CDR2 are KGHSH and LQKENI. V lost 0 bases to trimming and J lost 3 bases, with 12 bases between them. The CDR3 region has the DNA TGTGCCAGCTCACCACCGAGGGCCCCCGGCTACAATGAGCAGTTCTTC. Amino acid sequence: CASSPPRAPGYNEQFF. The full variable domain, completed using reference TRBV18 and TRBJ2-1, is NAGVMQNPRHLVRRRGQEARLRCSPMKGHSHVYWYRQLPEEGLKFMVYLQKENIIDESGMPKERFSAEFPKEGPSILRIQQVVRGDSAAYFCASSPPRAPGYNEQFFGPGTRLTVL.

J is TRBJ1-2 and V is TRBV6-1; D might be TRBD1 (5 bases). Trimming removed 4 bases at V and 4 bases at J, with 10 bases between. CDR1 is MNHNS and CDR2 is SASEGT in the germline V gene. The CDR3 is 13 amino acids. CDR3: CASSGTGFYGYTF. In DNA form, the CDR3 reads TGTGCCAGCAGTGGTACAGGTTTCTATGGCTACACCTTC.

This chain connects TRBV7-9 to TRBJ2-1, with 7 bases identical to TRBD1. This CDR3 is built from 17 residues. The J segment lost 8 bases and the V segment lost 1 base, leaving 14 bases of the junction unmatched. CDR1 is SEHNR and CDR2 is FQNEAQ in the germline V gene (reference sequence). The CDR3 DNA is TGTGCCAGCAGCTTAGGACAGGGTCGTCGAGCCCAAGATGAGCAGTTCTTC. Amino acid sequence: CASSLGQGRRAQDEQFF.

The J gene is TRBJ2-7, the V gene TRBV7-2; possibly TRBD2 for D (6 bases). Germline V gene sequence: CDR1 SGHTA, CDR2 FQGNSA. The CDR3 totals 16 residues. Trimming removed 1 base from V and 7 bases from J, with 20 bases in between. This CDR3 reads CASSLVAAGIPLEQYF. The DNA of the CDR3 is TGTGCCAGCAGCTTAGTAGCGGCGGGTATCCCTTTGGAGCAGTACTTC. The full variable domain, with the rest looked up from reference TRBV7-2 and TRBJ2-7, is GAGVSQSPSNKVTEKGKDVELRCDPISGHTALYWYRQSLGQGLEFLIYFQGNSAPDKSGLPSDRFSAERTGGSVSTLTIQRTQQEDSAVYLCASSLVAAGIPLEQYFGPGTRLTVT.

This clone has more than one count but fewer than ten. The rearrangement uses TRBV18 and TRBJ2-5; 9 bases are shared with TRBD2. The V gene's germline CDR1 is KGHSH and CDR2 LQKENI. The CDR3 sequence is 15 residues long. The junction had 6 bases not matched to a gene; V was cut back by 2 bases and J by 5 bases. Here the CDR3 reads CASSPRTSVSETQYF. The CDR3 DNA follows: TGTGCCAGCTCACCAAGGACTAGCGTTTCCGAGACCCAGTACTTC.

The chain combines TRBV6-1 with TRBJ2-5; D is undetermined. Germline-derived CDR1 and CDR2 are MNHNS and SASEGT. The CDR3 consists of 14 residues. V lost 0 bases to trimming and J lost 7 bases, with 12 bases between them. The CDR3 DNA sequence: TGTGCCAGCAGTGAAGCGCGGCAGATAGGGACCCAGTACTTC. It yields the protein CASSEARQIGTQYF.

The chain links TRBV18 to TRBJ2-1, with D hard to call. The CDR3 contains 14 residues. Germline V lookup: CDR1 KGHSH, CDR2 LQKENI. The V and J ends lost 0 bases and 0 bases respectively, with 3 bases between them. The CDR3 DNA follows: TGTGCCAGCTCACCACCGAGCTCCTACAATGAGCAGTTCTTC. Amino acid sequence: CASSPPSSYNEQFF.

V usage is TRBV27 and J usage is TRBJ1-1; TRBD1 matches 7 bases. Losses at the gene ends were 6 bases for V and 6 bases for J; bases not matched to a gene: 13. Germline lookup yields CDR1 MNHEY and CDR2 SMNVEV (reference sequence). This CDR3 has 15 residues. CDR3 sequence: CASRTRDRRFAEAFF. The CDR3 region has the DNA TGTGCCAGCAGAACTCGGGACAGACGGTTCGCTGAAGCTTTCTTT.

This clone has just a few counts. This CDR3 reads CASSPRMSSRAQETQYF. The CDR3 bases are TGTGCCAGCTCACCACGTATGTCTTCCAGGGCCCAAGAGACCCAGTACTTC. The chain couples TRBV18 to TRBJ2-5; D is perhaps TRBD1 (5 bases). Germline V gene data show CDR1 as KGHSH and CDR2 as LQKENI. Trimming pared 1 base from V and 1 base from J, leaving 16 bases between. This CDR3 has 17 amino acids.